This T cell receptor (beta chain) stems from a study of response to subunit inactivated influenza vaccine. Of note for this clonotype: Its antigen is unknown.

Study-wide results and limits: Seasonal influenza vaccination, on each occasion, was suggested by the authors to recruit few new T cells.

V was pared by 5 bases and J by 3 bases, with 7 bases of the junction left unmatched. CDR1 and CDR2 from the germline V gene are SEHNR and FQNEAQ (reference sequence). This CDR3 region has 15 residues. TCRdb fed the RT-PCR reads into MiXCR, producing one record per CDR3 protein. The table shows 500,000 to 600,000 distinct CDR3 sequences, with 7.6% occurring only once. Sequenced here: PBMCs from blood, sampled less than 25 months after vaccination. The chain recombines TRBV7-9 with TRBJ1-5, with 7 bases aligning to TRBD1. This receptor was taken from a man between 50 and 70 years old who received an inactivated influenza vaccine. This chain's CDR3 is CASSDGQVLNQPQHF. The CDR3 bases are TGTGCCAGCAGCGACGGACAGGTCCTCAATCAGCCCCAGCATTTT.